This record looks at one T cell receptor beta chain sequence and its context. What it binds is unknown. This record comes from a study of T-cell reconstitution after alpha-beta-depleted transplantation in children. Preparing the TCRbeta library involved the use of unique molecular identifiers. One entry per CDR3 protein results from TCRdb running MiXCR on the PCR reads. The table includes 610,000 or so distinct CDR3 sequences, 27% detected once. Overall study findings and caveats: Surviving recipient T cells and thymic progenitors produced the high day-60 TCRbeta diversity seen in some patients. Approximately two months post-transplant, alpha-beta T cells reportedly originated from several hundred expanded graft clones.

The trim removed 5 bases at V and 11 bases at J, leaving 4 bases unmatched. The CDR3 is 11 residues long. This TCR was sampled from a boy under three years old with Wiskott-Aldrich syndrome, due to receive a stem cell transplant. This sequence joins TRBV12-3 or TRBV12-4 and TRBJ2-3; the match to TRBD1 covers 7 bases. This sample comprised PBMCs, obtained before TCRalphabeta/CD19-depleted stem cell transplant. The CDR3 sequence: CASSTRQGQYF. The CDR3, as DNA: TGTGCCAGCAGTACGCGACAGGGGCAGTATTTT.